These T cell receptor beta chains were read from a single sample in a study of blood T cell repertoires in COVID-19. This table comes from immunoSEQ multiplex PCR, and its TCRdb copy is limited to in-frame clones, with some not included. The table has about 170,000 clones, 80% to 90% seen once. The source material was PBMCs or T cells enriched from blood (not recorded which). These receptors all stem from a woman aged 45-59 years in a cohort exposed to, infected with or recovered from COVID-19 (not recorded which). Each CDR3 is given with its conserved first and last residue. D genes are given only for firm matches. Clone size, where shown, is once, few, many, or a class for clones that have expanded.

CANERGVRTGELFF TGTGCCAACGAGCGGGGGGTCCGCACCGGGGAGCTGTTTTTT 14 TRBJ2-2 TRBV7-2 NA TRBD2
CASSQGQGLPMNTEAFF TGTGCCAGCAGCCAAGGACAAGGACTACCCATGAACACTGAAGCTTTCTTT 17 TRBJ1-1 TRBV4-2 NA NA
CASSSDRAEAFF TGTGCCAGCAGCTCGGACAGAGCTGAAGCTTTCTTT 12 TRBJ1-1 TRBV12-3/TRBV12-4 NA NA
CSAFSEDTQYF TGCAGTGCTTTCAGCGAGGATACGCAGTATTTT 11 TRBJ2-3 TRBV20-1 NA NA
CASRQTGGSYEQYF TGTGCCAGCAGACAGACAGGGGGAAGCTACGAGCAGTACTTC 14 TRBJ2-7 TRBV28 NA TRBD1
CASSPGGTPYGYTF TGTGCCAGCAGCCCGGGCGGGACTCCCTATGGCTACACCTTC 14 TRBJ1-2 TRBV7-3 NA NA
CASSERQGPRNTIYF TGTGCCAGCAGTGAAAGGCAGGGGCCACGAAACACCATATATTTT 15 TRBJ1-3 TRBV6-1 NA NA
CSVDGRDTEAFF TGCAGCGTTGATGGCAGGGACACTGAAGCTTTCTTT 12 TRBJ1-1 TRBV29-1 NA NA
CAISAGTGQVKLFF TGTGCCATCAGCGCCGGGACAGGGCAGGTAAAACTGTTTTTT 14 TRBJ1-4 TRBV10-3 NA TRBD1
CAWGQDYNSPLHF TGTGCCTGGGGACAGGACTATAATTCACCCCTCCACTTT 13 TRBJ1-6 TRBV30 few TRBD1
CASSLGASGSNEQFF TGTGCCAGCAGCTTAGGGGCTAGCGGGAGTAATGAGCAGTTCTTC 15 TRBJ2-1 TRBV7-9 few TRBD2
CASSFTSGSYNEQFF TGTGCCAGCAGCTTCACTAGCGGGAGCTACAATGAGCAGTTCTTC 15 TRBJ2-1 TRBV3-1/TRBV3-2 NA TRBD2
CASSVETWTGDSRANVLTF TGTGCCAGCAGCGTAGAGACTTGGACAGGTGACTCTCGGGCCAACGTCCTGACTTTC 19 TRBJ2-6 TRBV9 NA TRBD1
CASSQTRGEKLFF TGCGCCAGCAGCCAGACCAGGGGGGAAAAACTGTTTTTT 13 TRBJ1-4 TRBV4-1 NA TRBD1
CASSPRTGAVYNEQFF TGTGCCAGCAGCCCTCGGACAGGGGCGGTGTACAATGAGCAGTTCTTC 16 TRBJ2-1 TRBV7-3 NA TRBD1
CASSFGLEETQYF TGTGCCAGCAGCTTTGGACTAGAAGAGACCCAGTACTTC 13 TRBJ2-5 TRBV7-8 NA TRBD2
CASSPEYGANVLTF TGTGCCAGCAGCCCGGAGTATGGGGCCAACGTCCTGACTTTC 14 TRBJ2-6 TRBV7-3 few NA
CASSLETGGYEQYF TGCGCCAGCAGCTTGGAGACAGGGGGGTACGAGCAGTACTTC 14 TRBJ2-7 TRBV5-1 NA TRBD1
CASSQDIGETGIANYGYTF TGTGCCAGCAGCCAAGATATCGGCGAAACAGGGATAGCTAACTATGGCTACACCTTC 19 TRBJ1-2 TRBV3-1/TRBV3-2 NA NA
CASSFRDRKNQPQHF TGTGCCAGCAGTTTCCGGGACAGAAAGAATCAGCCCCAGCATTTT 15 TRBJ1-5 TRBV28 NA TRBD1
CSVEGGRARRDTQYF TGCAGCGTGGAAGGCGGGAGGGCCAGAAGAGATACGCAGTATTTT 15 TRBJ2-3 TRBV29-1 NA TRBD2
CASSQPRYRRSGNTIYF TGTGCCAGCAGCCAACCTAGGTACAGGCGCTCTGGAAACACCATATATTTT 17 TRBJ1-3 TRBV3-1/TRBV3-2 NA NA
CASTARGGQNEQFF TGTGCCAGCACCGCGCGGGGGGGCCAGAATGAGCAGTTCTTC 14 TRBJ2-1 TRBV2 NA TRBD2
CASSSLSMNEQFF TGTGCCAGCAGCTCCTTATCTATGAATGAGCAGTTCTTC 13 TRBJ2-1 TRBV11-2 NA NA
CASSLRGEEKLFF TGTGCCAGCAGCCTCCGGGGGGAAGAAAAACTGTTTTTT 13 TRBJ1-4 TRBV3-1/TRBV3-2 few NA
CATSTVFPEKLFF TGTGCCACCAGTACAGTCTTTCCTGAAAAACTGTTTTTT 13 TRBJ1-4 TRBV24-1 NA NA
CASSQDPRGAGGLTNEKLFF TGTGCCAGCAGCCAAGATCCTCGGGGGGCCGGGGGATTAACTAATGAAAAACTGTTTTTT 20 TRBJ1-4 TRBV3-1/TRBV3-2 NA NA
CASTELGTRNNEQFF TGTGCCAGCACCGAACTCGGGACACGTAACAATGAGCAGTTCTTC 15 TRBJ2-1 TRBV5-4 NA NA
CASSLQGGEQFF TGTGCCAGCAGCCTACAAGGGGGAGAGCAGTTCTTC 12 TRBJ2-1 TRBV9 NA NA
CASSPRQREDYEQFF TGTGCCAGCAGTCCTAGACAGCGGGAGGACTATGAGCAGTTCTTC 15 TRBJ2-1 TRBV7-9 NA TRBD2
CASSGNLGIETQYF TGTGCCAGCAGCGGAAACCTAGGTATCGAGACCCAGTACTTC 14 TRBJ2-5 TRBV27 NA NA
CAISAEYNEQFF TGTGCCATCAGTGCGGAGTACAATGAGCAGTTCTTC 12 TRBJ2-1 TRBV10-3 NA NA
CASSLRDRIDPDTQYF TGTGCCAGCAGCTTACGTGACAGGATTGACCCAGATACGCAGTATTTT 16 TRBJ2-3 TRBV7-8 NA NA
CASSDRARTDYGYTF TGTGCCAGCAGTGATCGGGCCCGGACAGATTATGGCTACACCTTC 15 TRBJ1-2 TRBV6-1 NA NA
CASSLETGDTYEQYF TGTGCCAGCAGCTTGGAGACAGGTGACACCTACGAGCAGTACTTC 15 TRBJ2-7 TRBV5-5 NA NA
CASSQPGQGARQPQHF TGCGCCAGCAGCCAACCGGGACAGGGGGCTAGGCAGCCCCAGCATTTT 16 TRBJ1-5 TRBV4-1 NA TRBD1
CASSPERGQGPYNEQFF TGTGCCAGCAGCCCTGAAAGGGGACAGGGTCCCTACAATGAGCAGTTCTTC 17 TRBJ2-1 TRBV4-2 NA TRBD1
CASMRQGANQPQHF TGTGCCAGTATGCGGCAGGGGGCTAATCAGCCCCAGCATTTT 14 TRBJ1-5 TRBV19 NA TRBD1
CASSLGPKGNEQFF TGTGCCAGCAGCTTAGGTCCGAAGGGGAATGAGCAGTTCTTC 14 TRBJ2-1 TRBV7-8 NA NA
CSVELGKDQPQHF TGCAGCGTGGAGCTAGGAAAAGATCAGCCCCAGCATTTT 13 TRBJ1-5 TRBV29-1 once NA